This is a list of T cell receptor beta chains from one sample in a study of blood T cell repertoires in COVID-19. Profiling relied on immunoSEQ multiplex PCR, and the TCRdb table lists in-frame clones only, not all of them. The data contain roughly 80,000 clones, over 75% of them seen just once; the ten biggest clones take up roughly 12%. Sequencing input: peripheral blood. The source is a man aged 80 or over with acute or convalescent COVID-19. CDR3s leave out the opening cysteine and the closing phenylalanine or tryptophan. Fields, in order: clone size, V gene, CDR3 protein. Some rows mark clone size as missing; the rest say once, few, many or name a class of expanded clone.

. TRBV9 ASSALGQSNEKLF
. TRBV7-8 ASSLGSRGNTEAF
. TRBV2 ASSEVDRGGEQF
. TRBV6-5 ASSYIFGGPYEQY
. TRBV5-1 ASSLTAGQANTEAF
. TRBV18 ASSPEGSPYEQY
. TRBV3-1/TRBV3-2 ASSQLGTGGNTIY
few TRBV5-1 ASSLWSRGADEQY
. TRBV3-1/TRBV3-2 ASSQNGLAGATDTQY
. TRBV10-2 ASSEIVGGGAKYNEQF
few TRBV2 ASSRRLMNTEAF
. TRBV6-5 ASRPNRDRGNTIY
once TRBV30 AWSGPDQPQH
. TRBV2 ASSEVTRNYGYT
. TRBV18 ASSQSAGVNTEAF
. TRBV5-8 ASSLRFGTGGQLEEKLF
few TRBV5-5 ASSLGTGDFYEQY
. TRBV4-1 ASSQGPTAYGYT
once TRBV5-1 ASSFEDSYEQY
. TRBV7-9 ASSQATENQPQH
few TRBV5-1 ASSLDTNTEAF
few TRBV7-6 ASSLGQGLSGANVLT
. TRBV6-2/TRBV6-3 ASSRPGTGATAEGNQPQH
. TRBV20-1 SARESGPQY
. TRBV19 ASSMVVGDRGNYGYT
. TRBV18 ASSPGLAVHQETQY
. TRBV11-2 ASRPLGTASYEQY
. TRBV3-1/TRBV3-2 ASRRADRSRYEQY
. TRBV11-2 ASRGRGAQRHPTGELF
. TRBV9 ASSVGEEQPQH
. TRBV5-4 ASSLGGQNYGYT
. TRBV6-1 ASSEGALGTYEQY
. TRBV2 ASSLGLAGNTIY
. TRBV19 ASSMDDSTTNEKLF
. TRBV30 AWRGGNGYTEAF
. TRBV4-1 ASSQDRDRGSPLH
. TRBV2 ASSAHLLLGQRNTEAF